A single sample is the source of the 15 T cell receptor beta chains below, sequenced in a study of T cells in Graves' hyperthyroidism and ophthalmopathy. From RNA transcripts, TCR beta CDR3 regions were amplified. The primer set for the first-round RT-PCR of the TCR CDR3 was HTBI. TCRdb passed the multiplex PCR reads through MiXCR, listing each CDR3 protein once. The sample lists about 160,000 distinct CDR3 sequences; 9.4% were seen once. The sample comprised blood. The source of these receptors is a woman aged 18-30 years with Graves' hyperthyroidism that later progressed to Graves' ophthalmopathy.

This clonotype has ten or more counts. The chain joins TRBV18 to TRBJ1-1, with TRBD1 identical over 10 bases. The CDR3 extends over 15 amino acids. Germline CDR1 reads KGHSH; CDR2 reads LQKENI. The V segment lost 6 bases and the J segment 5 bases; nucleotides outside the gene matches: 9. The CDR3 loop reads CASSPMTGGYTEAFF. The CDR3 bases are TGTGCCAGCTCCCCCATGACAGGGGGCTATACTGAAGCTTTCTTT.

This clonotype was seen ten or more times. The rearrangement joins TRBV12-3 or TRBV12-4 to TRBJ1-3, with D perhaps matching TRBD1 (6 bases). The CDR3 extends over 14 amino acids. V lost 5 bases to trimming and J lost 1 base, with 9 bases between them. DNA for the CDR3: TGTGCCAGCAGTGCTACAGGGTCTGGAAACACCATATATTTT. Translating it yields CASSATGSGNTIYF.

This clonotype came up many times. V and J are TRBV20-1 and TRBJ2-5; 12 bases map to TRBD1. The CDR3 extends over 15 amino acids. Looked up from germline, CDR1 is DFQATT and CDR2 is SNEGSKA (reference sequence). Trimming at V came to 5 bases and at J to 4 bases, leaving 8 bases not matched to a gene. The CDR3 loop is CSAQPGQGARETQYF. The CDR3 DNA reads TGCAGTGCTCAACCGGGACAGGGGGCTCGAGAGACCCAGTACTTC.

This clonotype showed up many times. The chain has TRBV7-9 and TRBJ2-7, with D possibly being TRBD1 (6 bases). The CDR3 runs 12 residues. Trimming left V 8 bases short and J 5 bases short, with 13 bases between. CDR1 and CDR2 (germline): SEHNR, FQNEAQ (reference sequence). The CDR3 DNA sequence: TGTGCCAGCGGGTCCTACAGGGACGAGCAGTACTTC. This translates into CASGSYRDEQYF.

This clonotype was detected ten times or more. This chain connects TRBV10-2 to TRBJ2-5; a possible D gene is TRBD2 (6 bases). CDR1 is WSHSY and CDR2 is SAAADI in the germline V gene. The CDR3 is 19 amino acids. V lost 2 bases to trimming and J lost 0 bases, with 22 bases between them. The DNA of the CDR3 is TGCGCCAGCAGTGAGCCAGTTGACCGGGACTCACAGTACCAAGAGACCCAGTACTTC. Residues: CASSEPVDRDSQYQETQYF.

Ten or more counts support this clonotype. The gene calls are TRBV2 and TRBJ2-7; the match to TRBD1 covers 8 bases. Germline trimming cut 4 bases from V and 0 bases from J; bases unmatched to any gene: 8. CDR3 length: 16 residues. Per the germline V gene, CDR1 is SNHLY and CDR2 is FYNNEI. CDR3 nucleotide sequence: TGTGCCAGCAGTGGAGCCGGGACAGGAGACTCCTACGAGCAGTACTTC. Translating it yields CASSGAGTGDSYEQYF.

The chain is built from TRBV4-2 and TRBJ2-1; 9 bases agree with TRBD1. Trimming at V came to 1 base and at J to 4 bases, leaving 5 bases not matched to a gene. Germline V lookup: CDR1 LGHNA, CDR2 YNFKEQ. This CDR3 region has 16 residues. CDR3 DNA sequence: TGTGCCAGCAGCCAAGGGGGACAGGGCCGGTACAATGAGCAGTTCTTC. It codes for CASSQGGQGRYNEQFF.

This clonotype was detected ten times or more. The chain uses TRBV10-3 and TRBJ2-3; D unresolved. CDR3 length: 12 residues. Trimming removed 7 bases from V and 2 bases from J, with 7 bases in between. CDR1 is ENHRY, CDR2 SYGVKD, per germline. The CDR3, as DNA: TGTGCCATCACTGACAACACAGATACGCAGTATTTT. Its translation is CAITDNTDTQYF.

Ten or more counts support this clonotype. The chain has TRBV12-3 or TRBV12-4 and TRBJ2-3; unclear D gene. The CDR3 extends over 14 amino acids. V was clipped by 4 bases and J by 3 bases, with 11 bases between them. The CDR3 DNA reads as TGTGCCAGCAGTTATAACGGCGGAACAGATACGCAGTATTTT. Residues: CASSYNGGTDTQYF.

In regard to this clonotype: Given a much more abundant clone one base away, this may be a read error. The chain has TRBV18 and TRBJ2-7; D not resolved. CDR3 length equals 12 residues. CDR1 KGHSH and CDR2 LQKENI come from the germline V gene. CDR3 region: CASPPAGREQYF. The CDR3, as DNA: TGTGCCAGCCCACCAGCCGGTCGCGAGCAGTACTTC. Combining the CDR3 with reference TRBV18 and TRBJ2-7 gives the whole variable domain NAGVMQNPRHLVRRRGQEARLRCSPMKGHSHVYWYRQLPEEGLKFMVYLQKENIIDESGMPKERFSAEFPKEGPSILRIQQVVRGDSAAYFCASPPAGREQYFGPGTRLTVT.

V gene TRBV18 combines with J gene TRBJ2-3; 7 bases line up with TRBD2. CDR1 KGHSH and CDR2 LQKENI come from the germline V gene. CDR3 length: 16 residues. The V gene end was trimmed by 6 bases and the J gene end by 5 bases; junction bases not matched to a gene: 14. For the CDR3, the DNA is TGTGCCAGCTCCCTTCTTGGGGGGGAGGATGGAGATACGCAGTATTTT. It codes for CASSLLGGEDGDTQYF.

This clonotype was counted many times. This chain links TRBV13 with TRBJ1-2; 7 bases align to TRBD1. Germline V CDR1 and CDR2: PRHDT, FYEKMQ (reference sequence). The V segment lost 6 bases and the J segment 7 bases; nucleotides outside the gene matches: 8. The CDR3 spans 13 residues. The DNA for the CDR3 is TGTGCCAGCAGACAAACAGGGGCGGGTGGCTACACCTTC. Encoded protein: CASRQTGAGGYTF.

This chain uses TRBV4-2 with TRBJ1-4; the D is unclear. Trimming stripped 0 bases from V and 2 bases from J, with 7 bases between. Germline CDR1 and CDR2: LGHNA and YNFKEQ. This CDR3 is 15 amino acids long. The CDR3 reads CASSQDWATNEKLFF. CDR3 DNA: TGTGCCAGCAGCCAAGATTGGGCCACTAATGAAAAACTGTTTTTT.

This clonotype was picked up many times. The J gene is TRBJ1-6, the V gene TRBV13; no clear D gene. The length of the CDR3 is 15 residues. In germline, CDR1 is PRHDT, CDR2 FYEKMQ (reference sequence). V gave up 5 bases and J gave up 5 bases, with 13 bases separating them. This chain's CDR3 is CASSPSAGDNSPLHF. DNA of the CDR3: TGTGCCAGCAGCCCCTCGGCTGGGGATAATTCACCCCTCCACTTT. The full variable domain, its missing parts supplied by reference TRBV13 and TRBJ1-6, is AAGVIQSPRHLIKEKRETATLKCYPIPRHDTVYWYQQGPGQDPQFLISFYEKMQSDKGSIPDRFSAQQFSDYHSELNMSSLELGDSALYFCASSPSAGDNSPLHFGNGTRLTVT.

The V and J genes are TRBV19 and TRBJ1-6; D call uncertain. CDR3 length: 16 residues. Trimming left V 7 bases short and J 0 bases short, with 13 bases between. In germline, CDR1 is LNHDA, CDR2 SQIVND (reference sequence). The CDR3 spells CASTPDGSSYNSPLHF. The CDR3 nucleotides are TGTGCCAGTACACCGGACGGCAGCTCCTATAATTCACCCCTCCACTTT.